The clone carrying this TCR beta chain was counted a few times. Its specificity is unknown. Trimming removed 4 bases from V and 10 bases from J, with 11 bases in between. Per germline, CDR1 SGHTA and CDR2 FQGNSA. CDR3 length: 13 residues. This sample stems from a study of T-cell memory formation after mild COVID-19. Across the whole study: Each donor largely had its own TCR clusters. Study-level points and caveats: Pre-infection memory harbored some responding clones, suggesting cross-reactive memory joined. Contracting clones from day 15 to 85 had balanced CD4/CD8; later expanders favoured CD4+. Mostly located in CM and EM were contracting CD4+ clones, with contracting CD8+ clones located in EMRA.

TCRdb analysed the 5' RACE reads with MiXCR anew, one entry per CDR3 protein. Of a few hundred thousand distinct CDR3 sequences in the sample, over 15% were seen once. The specimen sequenced was PBMCs or a T cell subset sorted from them (not recorded which). This chain uses TRBV7-2 with TRBJ1-6, with D perhaps matching TRBD1 (6 bases). This clonotype was sampled from a young man who had mild COVID-19 (a few samples of this study predate the infection). Cell type and time point are not known. The CDR3 DNA reads TGTGCCAGCAGCTCCCAGGGGAGGTCACCCCTCCACTTT. This translates into CASSSQGRSPLHF.